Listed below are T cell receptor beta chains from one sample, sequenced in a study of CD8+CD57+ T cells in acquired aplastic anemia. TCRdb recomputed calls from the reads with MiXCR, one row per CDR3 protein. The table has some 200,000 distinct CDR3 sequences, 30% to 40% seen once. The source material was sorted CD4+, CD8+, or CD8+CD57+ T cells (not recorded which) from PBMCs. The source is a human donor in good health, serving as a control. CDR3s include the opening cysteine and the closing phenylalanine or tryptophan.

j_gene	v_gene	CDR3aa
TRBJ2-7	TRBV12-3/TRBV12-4	CASSSAPGVRGHSYEQYF
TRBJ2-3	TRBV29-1	CSVRSGTTDTQYF
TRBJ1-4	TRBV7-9	CASSRIQGAAEKLFF
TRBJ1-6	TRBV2	CASNVQGPRNSPLHF
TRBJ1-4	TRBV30	CAWRNQGFATNEKLFF
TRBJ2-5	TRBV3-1	CASRIRQSETQYF
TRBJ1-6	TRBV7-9	CASSRDRVGSPLHF
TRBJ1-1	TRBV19	CASSVRGFVNTEAFF
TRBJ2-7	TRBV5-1	CASSLGPGGEQYF
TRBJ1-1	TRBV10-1	CASSESKQGASNTEAFF
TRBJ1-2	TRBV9	CASSVRTGGLEGYTF
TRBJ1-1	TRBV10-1	CAWSRAGGLNTEAFF
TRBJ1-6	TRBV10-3	CAISPGTGVFSPLHF
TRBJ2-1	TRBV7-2	CASSVGGTASGEQFF
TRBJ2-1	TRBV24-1	CATSSSSGRSYNEQFF
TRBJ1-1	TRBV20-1	CSAEGQGVEAFF
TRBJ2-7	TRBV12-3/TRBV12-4	CASSLAIETGGGYEQYF
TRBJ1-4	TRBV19	CASKGQGNEKLFF
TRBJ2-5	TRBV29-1	CSVEGRTGVETQYF
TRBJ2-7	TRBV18	CASSPQPGHEDEQYF
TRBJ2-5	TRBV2	CASSEKQGRGQETQYF
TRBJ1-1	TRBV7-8	CASSLVLGAAFF
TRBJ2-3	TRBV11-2	CASSLALRNTQYF
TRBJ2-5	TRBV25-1	CASRARPDRGFGWETQYF
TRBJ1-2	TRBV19	CASSRQGAYGYTF
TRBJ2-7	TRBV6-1	CASRWETRGNYEQYF
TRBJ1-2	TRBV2	CASSDRTGAGGYTF
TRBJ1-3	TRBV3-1	CASSLSGSKNTIYF
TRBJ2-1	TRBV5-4	CASRQGPREWQQFF
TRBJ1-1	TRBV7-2	CASSRVTREAFF
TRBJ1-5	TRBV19	CASSLFRTDDQPQHF
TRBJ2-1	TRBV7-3	CASSRTGFEQFF
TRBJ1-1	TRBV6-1	CASRGQGGAEAFF
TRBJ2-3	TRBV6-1	CASSQTSLAGTQYF
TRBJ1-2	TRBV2	CANRRWGTGGYTF
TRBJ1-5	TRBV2	CASSEGGNQPQHF
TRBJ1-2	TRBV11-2	CASSLPVAGQGKDGYTF
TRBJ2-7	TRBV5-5	CASSLTGQGAYEQYF
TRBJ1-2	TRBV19	CASSVGTGLYGYTF
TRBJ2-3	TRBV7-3	CASSSPSGGADTQYF
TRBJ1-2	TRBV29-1	CSVARLTGGLRGYTF
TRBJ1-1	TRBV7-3	CASRPGGMNTEAFF
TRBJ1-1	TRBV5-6	CASSLVGLEYTEAFF
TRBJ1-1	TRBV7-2	CASSSFGQNTEAFF
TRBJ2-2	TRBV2	CASTRWGIGELFF
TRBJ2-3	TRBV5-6	CASSDTSARADTQYF
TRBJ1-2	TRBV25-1	CASSRYQTSGYTF
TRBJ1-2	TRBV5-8	CASSFTQGDLGGYTF